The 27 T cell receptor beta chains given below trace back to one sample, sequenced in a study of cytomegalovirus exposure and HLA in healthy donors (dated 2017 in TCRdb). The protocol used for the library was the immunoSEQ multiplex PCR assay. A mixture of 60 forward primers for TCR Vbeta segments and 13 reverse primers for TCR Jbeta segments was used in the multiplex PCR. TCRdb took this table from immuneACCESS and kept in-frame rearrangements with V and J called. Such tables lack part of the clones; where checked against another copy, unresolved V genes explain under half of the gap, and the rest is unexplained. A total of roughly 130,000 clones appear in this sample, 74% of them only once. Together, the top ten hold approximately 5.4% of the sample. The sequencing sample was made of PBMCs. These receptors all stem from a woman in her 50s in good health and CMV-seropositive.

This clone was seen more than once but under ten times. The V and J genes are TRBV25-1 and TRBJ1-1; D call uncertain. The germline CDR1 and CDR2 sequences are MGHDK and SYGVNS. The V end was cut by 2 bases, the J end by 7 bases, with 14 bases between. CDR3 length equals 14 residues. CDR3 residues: CASSEIGRNREAFF. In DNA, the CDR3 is TGTGCCAGCAGTGAAATCGGCAGGAACCGTGAAGCTTTCTTT.

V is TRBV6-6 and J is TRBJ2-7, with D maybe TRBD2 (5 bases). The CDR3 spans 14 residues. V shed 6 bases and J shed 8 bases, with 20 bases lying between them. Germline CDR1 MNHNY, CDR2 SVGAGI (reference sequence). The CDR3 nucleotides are TGTGCCAGCAGCGAGGACTCAAGGACTGGCCAGCAGTACTTC. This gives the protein CASSEDSRTGQQYF.

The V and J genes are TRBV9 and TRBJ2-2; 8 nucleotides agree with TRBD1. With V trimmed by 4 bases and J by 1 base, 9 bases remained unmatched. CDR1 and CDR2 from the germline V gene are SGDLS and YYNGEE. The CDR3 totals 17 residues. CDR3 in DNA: TGTGCCAGCAGCCCCTTCTCCAGGGGGCGGAACACCGGGGAGCTGTTTTTT. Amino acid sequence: CASSPFSRGRNTGELFF.

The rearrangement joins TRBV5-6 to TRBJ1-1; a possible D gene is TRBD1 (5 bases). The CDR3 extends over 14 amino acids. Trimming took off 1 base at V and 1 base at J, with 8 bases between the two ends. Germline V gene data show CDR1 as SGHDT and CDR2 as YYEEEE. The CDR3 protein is CASSLTGPNTEAFF. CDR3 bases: TGTGCCAGCAGCTTGACAGGACCGAACACTGAAGCTTTCTTT.

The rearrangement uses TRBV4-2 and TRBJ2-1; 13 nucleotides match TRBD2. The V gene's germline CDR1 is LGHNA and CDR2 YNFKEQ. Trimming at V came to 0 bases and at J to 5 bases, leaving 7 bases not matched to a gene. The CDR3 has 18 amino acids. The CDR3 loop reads CASSQEPLLAGGHNEQFF. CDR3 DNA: TGTGCCAGCAGCCAAGAGCCACTACTAGCGGGGGGGCACAATGAGCAGTTCTTC.

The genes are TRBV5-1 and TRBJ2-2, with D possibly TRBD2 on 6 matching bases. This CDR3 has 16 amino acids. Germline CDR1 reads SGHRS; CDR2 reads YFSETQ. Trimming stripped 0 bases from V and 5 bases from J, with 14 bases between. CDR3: CASSLVSRAGTGELFF. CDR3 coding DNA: TGCGCCAGCAGCTTGGTTTCCAGGGCGGGGACCGGGGAGCTGTTTTTT.

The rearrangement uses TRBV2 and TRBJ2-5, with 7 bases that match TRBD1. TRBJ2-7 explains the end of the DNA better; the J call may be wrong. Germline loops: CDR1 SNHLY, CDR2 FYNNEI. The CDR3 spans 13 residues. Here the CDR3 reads CASKRQGAYEQYF. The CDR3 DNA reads TGTGCCAGCAAGAGACAGGGAGCCTACGAGCAGTACTTC.

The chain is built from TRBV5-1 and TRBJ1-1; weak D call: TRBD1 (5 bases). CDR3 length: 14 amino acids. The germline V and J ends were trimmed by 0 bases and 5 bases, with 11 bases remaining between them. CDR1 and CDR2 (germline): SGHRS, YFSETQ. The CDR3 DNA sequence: TGCGCCAGCAGCTTGGTCTCGGGGGGAACTGAAGCTTTCTTT. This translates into CASSLVSGGTEAFF.

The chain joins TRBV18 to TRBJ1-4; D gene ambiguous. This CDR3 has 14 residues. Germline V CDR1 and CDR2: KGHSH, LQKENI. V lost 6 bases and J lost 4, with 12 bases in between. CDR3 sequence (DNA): TGTGCCAGCTCCGACAACAGAGTTAATGAAAAACTGTTTTTT. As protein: CASSDNRVNEKLFF.

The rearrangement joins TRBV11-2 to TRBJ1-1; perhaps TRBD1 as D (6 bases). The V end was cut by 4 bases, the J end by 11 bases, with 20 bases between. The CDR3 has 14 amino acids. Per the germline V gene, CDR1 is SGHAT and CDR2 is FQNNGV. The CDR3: CASSSVKQGIGAFF. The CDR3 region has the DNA TGTGCCAGCAGCTCCGTAAAGCAGGGGATCGGGGCTTTCTTT.

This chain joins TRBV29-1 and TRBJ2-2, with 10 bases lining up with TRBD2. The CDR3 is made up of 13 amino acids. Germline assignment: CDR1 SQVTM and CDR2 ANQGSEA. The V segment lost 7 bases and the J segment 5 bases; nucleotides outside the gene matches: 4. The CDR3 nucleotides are TGCAGCGCTAGCGGGGGCTCGACCGGGGAGCTGTTTTTT. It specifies CSASGGSTGELFF.

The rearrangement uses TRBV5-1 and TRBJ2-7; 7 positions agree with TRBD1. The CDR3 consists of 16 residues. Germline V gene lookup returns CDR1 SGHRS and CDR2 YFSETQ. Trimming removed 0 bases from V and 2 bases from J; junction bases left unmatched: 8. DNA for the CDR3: TGCGCCAGCAGCTTGGGGTTGGGACAGACTACCTACGAGCAGTACTTC. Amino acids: CASSLGLGQTTYEQYF.

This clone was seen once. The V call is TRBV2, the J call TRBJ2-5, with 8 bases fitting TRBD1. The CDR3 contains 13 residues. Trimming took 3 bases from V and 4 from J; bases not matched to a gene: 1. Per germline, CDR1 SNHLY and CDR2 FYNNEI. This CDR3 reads CASSDTGGETQYF. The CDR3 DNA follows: TGTGCCAGCAGTGACACAGGGGGAGAGACCCAGTACTTC.

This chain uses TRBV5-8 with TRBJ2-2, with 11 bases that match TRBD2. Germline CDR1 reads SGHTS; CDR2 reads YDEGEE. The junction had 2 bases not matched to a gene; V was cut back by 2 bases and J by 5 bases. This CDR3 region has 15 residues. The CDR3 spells CASSFGLAGTGELFF. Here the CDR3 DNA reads TGTGCCAGCAGCTTCGGACTAGCGGGTACCGGGGAGCTGTTTTTT.

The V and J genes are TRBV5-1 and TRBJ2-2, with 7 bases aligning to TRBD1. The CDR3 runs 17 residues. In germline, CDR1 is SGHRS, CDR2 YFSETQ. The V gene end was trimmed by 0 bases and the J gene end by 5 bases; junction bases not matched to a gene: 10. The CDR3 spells CASSLELRQGGTGELFF. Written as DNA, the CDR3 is TGCGCCAGCAGCTTGGAGCTGAGACAGGGCGGGACCGGGGAGCTGTTTTTT.

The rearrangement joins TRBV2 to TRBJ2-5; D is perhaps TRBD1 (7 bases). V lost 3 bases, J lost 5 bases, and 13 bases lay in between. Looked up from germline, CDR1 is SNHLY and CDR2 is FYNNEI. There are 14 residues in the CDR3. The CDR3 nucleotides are TGTGCCAGCAGTGAGGGGGGACAGCGGGAGACCCAGTACTTC. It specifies CASSEGGQRETQYF.

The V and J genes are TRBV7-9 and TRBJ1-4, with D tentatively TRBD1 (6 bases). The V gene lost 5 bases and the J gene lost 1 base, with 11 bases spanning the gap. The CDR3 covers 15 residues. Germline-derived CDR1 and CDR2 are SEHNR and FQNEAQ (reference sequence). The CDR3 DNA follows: TGTGCCAGCAGCACCCGGACAGTAACTAATGAAAAACTGTTTTTT. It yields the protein CASSTRTVTNEKLFF.

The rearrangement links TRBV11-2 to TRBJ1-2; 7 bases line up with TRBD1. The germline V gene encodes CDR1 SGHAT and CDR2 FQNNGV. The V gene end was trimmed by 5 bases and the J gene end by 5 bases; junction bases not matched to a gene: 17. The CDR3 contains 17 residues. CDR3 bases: TGTGCCAGCAGCCCTAGTTTAGGGGGCCTAACTGGGTATGGCTACACCTTC. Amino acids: CASSPSLGGLTGYGYTF. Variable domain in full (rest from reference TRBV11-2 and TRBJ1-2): EAGVAQSPRYKIIEKRQSVAFWCNPISGHATLYWYQQILGQGPKLLIQFQNNGVVDDSQLPKDRFSAERLKGVDSTLKIQPAKLEDSAVYLCASSPSLGGLTGYGYTFGSGTRLTVV.

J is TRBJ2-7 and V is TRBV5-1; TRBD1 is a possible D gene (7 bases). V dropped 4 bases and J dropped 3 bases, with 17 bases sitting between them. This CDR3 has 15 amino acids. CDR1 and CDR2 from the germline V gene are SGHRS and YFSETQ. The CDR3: CASSPRGDSGYEQYF. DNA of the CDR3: TGCGCCAGCAGCCCGAGGGGGGACAGCGGCTACGAGCAGTACTTC.

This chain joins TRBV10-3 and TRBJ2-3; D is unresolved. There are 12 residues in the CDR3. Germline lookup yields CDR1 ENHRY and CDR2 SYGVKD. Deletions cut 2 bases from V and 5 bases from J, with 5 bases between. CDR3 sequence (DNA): TGTGCCATCAGTGAGGCGAGAGATACGCAGTATTTT. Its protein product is CAISEARDTQYF.

In DNA form, the CDR3 reads TGTGCCAGCGGCCAACTAGCGGGTCCAGATACGCAGTATTTT. Its protein is CASGQLAGPDTQYF. V and J are TRBV6-1 and TRBJ2-3; 9 bases map to TRBD2. The CDR3 spans 14 residues. The junction had 7 bases not matched to a gene; V was cut back by 8 bases and J by 4 bases. Per germline, CDR1 MNHNS and CDR2 SASEGT.

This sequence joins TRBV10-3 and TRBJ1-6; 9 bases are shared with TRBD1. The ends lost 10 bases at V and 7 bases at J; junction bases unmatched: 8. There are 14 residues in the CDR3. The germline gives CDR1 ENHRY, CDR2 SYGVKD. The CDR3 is CATKGGQGNSPLHF. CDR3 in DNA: TGTGCCACGAAGGGAGGACAGGGGAATTCACCCCTCCACTTT.

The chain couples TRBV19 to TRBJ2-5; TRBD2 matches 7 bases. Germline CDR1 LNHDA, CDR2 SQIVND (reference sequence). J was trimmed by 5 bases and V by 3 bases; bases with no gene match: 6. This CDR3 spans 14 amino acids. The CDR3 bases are TGTGCCAGTAGTATGATCCAGCGGGGTGAGACCCAGTACTTC. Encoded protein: CASSMIQRGETQYF.

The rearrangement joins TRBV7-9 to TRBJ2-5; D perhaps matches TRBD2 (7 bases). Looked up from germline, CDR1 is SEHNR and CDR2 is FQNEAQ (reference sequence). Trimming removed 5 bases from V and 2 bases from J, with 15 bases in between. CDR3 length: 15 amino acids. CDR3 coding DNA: TGTGCCAGCAGCAAGGCGGGGGCCGGTCAAGAGACCCAGTACTTC. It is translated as CASSKAGAGQETQYF.

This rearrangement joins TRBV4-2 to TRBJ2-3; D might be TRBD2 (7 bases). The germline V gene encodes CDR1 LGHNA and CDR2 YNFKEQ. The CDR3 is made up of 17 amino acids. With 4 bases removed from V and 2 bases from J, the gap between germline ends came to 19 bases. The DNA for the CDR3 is TGTGCCAGCAGCCCGTGGCGTGGGGGGGCTACCACAGATACGCAGTATTTT. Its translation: CASSPWRGGATTDTQYF.

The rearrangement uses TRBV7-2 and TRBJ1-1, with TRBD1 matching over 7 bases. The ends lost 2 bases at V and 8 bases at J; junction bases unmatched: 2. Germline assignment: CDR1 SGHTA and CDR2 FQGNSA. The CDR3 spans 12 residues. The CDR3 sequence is CASSLLTGEAFF. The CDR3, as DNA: TGTGCCAGCAGCTTACTGACAGGGGAAGCTTTCTTT.

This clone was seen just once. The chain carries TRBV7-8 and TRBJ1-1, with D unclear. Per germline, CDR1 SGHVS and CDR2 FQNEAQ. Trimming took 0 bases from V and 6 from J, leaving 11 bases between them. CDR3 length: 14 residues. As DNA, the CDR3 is TGTGCCAGCAGCTTAGCCCACCACGGGGCTGAAGCTTTCTTT. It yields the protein CASSLAHHGAEAFF.